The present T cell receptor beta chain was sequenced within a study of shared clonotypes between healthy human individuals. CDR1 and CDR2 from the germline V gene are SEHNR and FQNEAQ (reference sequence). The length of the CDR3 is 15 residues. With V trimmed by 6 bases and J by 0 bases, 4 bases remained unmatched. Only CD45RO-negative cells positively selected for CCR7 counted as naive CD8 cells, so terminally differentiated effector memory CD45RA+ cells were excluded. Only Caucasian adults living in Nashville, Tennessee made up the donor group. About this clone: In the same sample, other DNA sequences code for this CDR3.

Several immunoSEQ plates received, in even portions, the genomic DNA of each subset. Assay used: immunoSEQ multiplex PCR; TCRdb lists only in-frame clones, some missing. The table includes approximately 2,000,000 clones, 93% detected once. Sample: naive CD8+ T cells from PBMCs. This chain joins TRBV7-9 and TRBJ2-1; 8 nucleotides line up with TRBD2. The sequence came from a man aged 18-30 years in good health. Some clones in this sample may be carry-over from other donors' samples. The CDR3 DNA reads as TGTGCCAGCAGTTTTAGCGGGGCCTCCTACAATGAGCAGTTCTTC. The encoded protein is CASSFSGASYNEQFF.